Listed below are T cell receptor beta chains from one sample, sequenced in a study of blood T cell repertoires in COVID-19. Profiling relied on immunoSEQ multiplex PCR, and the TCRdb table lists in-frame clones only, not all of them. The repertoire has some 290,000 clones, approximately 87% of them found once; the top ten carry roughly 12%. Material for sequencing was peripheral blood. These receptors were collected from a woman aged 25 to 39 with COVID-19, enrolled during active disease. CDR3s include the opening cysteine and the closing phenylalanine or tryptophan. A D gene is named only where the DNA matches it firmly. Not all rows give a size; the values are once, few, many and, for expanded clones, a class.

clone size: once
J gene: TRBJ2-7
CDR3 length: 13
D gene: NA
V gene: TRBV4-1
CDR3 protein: CASSQARAYEQYF
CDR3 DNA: TGCGCCAGCAGCCAAGCCAGGGCCTACGAGCAGTACTTC

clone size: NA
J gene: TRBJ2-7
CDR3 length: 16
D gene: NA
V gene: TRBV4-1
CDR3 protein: CASSQDYARPSYEQYF
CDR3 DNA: TGCGCCAGCAGCCAAGATTACGCTAGACCTTCCTACGAGCAGTACTTC

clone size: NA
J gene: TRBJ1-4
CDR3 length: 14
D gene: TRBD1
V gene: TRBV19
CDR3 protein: CASSSDRVGEKLFF
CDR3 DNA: TGTGCCAGTAGCTCTGACAGGGTCGGTGAAAAACTGTTTTTT

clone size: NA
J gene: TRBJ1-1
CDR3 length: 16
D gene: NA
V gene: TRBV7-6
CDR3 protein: CASSLDLEGSNTEAFF
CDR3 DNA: TGTGCCAGCAGCTTAGATCTGGAGGGATCGAACACTGAAGCTTTCTTT

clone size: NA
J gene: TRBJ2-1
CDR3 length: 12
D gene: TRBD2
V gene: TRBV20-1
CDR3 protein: CSASVLAGEQFF
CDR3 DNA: TGCAGTGCTAGTGTACTAGCGGGCGAGCAGTTCTTC

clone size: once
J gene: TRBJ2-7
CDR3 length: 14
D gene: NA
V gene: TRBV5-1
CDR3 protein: CASSLGGGSYEQYF
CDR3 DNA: TGCGCCAGCAGCTTGGGAGGGGGAAGCTACGAGCAGTACTTC

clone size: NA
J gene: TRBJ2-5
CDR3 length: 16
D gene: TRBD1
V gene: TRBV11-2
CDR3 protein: CASSPRSGQIQETQYF
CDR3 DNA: TGTGCCAGCAGCCCAAGGTCGGGACAGATCCAAGAGACCCAGTACTTC

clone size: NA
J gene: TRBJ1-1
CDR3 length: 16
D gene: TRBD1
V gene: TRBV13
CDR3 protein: CASSLRDRGMGTEAFF
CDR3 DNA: TGTGCCAGCAGCTTGCGGGACAGGGGGATGGGTACTGAAGCTTTCTTT

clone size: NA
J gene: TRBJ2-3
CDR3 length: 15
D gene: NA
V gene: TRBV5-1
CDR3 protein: CASSFQADSTDTQYF
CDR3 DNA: TGCGCCAGCAGCTTCCAGGCCGATAGCACAGATACGCAGTATTTT

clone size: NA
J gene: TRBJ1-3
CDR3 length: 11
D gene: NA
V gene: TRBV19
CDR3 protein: CASSRGGTIYF
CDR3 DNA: TGTGCCAGTAGTAGAGGGGGCACCATATATTTT

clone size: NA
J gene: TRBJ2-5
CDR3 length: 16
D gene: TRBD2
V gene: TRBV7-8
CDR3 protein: CASSARWSGGVETQYF
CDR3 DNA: TGTGCCAGCAGCGCGCGTTGGAGCGGGGGGGTAGAGACCCAGTACTTC

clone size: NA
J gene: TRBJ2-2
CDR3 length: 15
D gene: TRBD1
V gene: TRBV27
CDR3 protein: CASSLRQGFAGELFF
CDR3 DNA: TGTGCCAGCAGTTTGCGACAGGGCTTTGCCGGGGAGCTGTTTTTT

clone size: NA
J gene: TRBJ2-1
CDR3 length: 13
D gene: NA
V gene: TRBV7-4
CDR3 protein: CASSLVVRREQFF
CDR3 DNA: TGTGCCAGCAGCTTAGTCGTGAGGAGGGAGCAGTTCTTC

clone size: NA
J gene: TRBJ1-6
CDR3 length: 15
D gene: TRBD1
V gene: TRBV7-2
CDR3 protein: CASSSRPQGNSPLHF
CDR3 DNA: TGTGCCAGCAGCTCAAGGCCACAGGGGAATTCACCCCTCCACTTT

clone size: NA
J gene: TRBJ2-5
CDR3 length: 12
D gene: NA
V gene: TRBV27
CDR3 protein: CASSLSGETQYF
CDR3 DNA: TGTGCCAGCAGTTTGTCCGGGGAGACCCAGTACTTC

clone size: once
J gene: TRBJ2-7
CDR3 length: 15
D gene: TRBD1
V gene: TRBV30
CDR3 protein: CAWRGGDRADYEQYF
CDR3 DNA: TGTGCCTGGAGGGGTGGGGACAGGGCCGATTACGAGCAGTACTTC

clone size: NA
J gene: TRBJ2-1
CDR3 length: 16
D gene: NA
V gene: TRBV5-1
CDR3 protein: CASSGRQPFSYNEQFF
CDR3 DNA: TGCGCCAGCAGCGGTCGACAGCCGTTCTCCTACAATGAGCAGTTCTTC

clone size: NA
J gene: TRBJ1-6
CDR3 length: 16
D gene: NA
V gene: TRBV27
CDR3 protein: CASSRTRGADNSPLHF
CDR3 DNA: TGTGCCAGCAGTCGGACCAGGGGCGCTGATAATTCACCCCTCCACTTT

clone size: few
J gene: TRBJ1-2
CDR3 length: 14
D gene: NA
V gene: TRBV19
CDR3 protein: CASSIKARVGGYTF
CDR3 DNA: TGTGCCAGTAGTATAAAAGCCAGGGTAGGAGGCTACACCTTC

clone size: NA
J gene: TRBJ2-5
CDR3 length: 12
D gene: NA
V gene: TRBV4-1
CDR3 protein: CASSQGGKTQYF
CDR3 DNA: TGCGCCAGCAGCCAAGGAGGAAAGACCCAGTACTTC

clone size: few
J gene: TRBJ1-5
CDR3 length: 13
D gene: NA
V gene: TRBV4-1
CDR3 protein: CASSLTTGQPQHF
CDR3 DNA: TGCGCCAGCAGCCTAACTACAGGGCAGCCCCAGCATTTT

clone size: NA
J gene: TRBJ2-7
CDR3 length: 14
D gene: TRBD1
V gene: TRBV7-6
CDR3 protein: CASSSGQGVHEQYF
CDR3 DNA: TGTGCCAGCAGCTCGGGACAGGGGGTCCACGAGCAGTACTTC

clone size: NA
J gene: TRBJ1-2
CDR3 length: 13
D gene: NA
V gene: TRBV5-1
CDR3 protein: CASSAGGNYGYTF
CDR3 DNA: TGCGCCAGCAGCGCCGGGGGGAACTATGGCTACACCTTC

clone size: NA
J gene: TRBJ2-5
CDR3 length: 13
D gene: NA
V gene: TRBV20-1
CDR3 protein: CSASPSGKETQYF
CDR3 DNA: TGCAGTGCTAGTCCCAGCGGCAAAGAGACCCAGTACTTC

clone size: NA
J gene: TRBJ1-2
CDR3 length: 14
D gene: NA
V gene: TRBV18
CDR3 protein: CASSPGLRNYGYTF
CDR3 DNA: TGTGCCAGCTCACCAGGACTTCGTAACTATGGCTACACCTTC

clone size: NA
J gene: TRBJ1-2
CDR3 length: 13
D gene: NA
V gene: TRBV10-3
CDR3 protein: CAISDPGVGGYTF
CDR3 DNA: TGTGCCATCAGTGACCCAGGGGTCGGTGGCTACACCTTC

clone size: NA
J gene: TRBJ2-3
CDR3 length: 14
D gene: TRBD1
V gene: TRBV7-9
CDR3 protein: CASSLGRQGDTQYF
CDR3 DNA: TGTGCCAGCAGCTTGGGCCGACAGGGAGATACGCAGTATTTT

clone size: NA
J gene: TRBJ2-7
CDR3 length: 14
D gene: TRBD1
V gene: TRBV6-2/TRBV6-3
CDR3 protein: CASNPDRVRYEQYF
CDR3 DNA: TGTGCCAGCAACCCCGACAGGGTTAGGTACGAGCAGTACTTC

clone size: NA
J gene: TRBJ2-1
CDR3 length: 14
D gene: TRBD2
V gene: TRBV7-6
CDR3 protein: CASSLTGGAFEQFF
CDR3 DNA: TGTGCCAGCAGCTTAACGGGGGGGGCCTTCGAGCAGTTCTTC

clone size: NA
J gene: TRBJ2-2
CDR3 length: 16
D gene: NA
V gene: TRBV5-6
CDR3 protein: CASSLGGQGNTGELFF
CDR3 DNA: TGTGCCAGCAGCTTGGGAGGTCAGGGGAACACCGGGGAGCTGTTTTTT

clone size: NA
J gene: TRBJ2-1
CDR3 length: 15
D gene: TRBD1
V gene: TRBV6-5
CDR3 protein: CASSYSRTGHNEQFF
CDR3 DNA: TGTGCCAGCAGTTACTCTCGGACAGGGCACAATGAGCAGTTCTTC

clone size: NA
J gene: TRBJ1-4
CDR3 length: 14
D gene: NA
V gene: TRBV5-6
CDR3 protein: CASSLRQEGEKLFF
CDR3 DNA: TGTGCCAGCAGCTTGAGGCAGGAGGGTGAAAAACTGTTTTTT

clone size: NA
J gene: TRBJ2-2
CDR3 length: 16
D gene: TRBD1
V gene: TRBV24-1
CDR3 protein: CATSTRGQGNTGELFF
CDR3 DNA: TGTGCCACCAGTACGCGAGGACAGGGTAACACCGGGGAGCTGTTTTTT

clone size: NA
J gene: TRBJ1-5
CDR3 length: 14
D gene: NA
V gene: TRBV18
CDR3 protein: CASSPSDYDQPQHF
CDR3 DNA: TGTGCCAGCTCACCGTCAGATTACGATCAGCCCCAGCATTTT

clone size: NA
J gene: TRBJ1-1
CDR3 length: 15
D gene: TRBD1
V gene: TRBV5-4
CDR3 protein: CASSPRQGARTEAFF
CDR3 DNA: TGTGCCAGCAGCCCACGACAGGGGGCGCGCACTGAAGCTTTCTTT

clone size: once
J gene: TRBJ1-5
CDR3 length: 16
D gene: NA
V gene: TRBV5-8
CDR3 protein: CASSRGTSTLNQPQHF
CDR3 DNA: TGTGCCAGCAGCCGCGGAACTAGCACGCTGAATCAGCCCCAGCATTTT

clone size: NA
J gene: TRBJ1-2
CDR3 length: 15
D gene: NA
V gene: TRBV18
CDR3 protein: CASSPGMKRNYGYTF
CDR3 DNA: TGTGCCAGCTCACCAGGTATGAAGCGTAACTATGGCTACACCTTC

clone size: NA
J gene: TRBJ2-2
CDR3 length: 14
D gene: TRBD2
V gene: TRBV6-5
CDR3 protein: CATLPGGDTGELFF
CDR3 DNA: TGTGCCACCCTTCCGGGGGGTGACACCGGGGAGCTGTTTTTT

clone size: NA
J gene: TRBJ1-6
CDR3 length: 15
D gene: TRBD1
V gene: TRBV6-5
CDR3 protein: CASSYSGTANSPLHF
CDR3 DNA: TGTGCCAGCAGTTACTCAGGGACAGCTAATTCACCCCTCCACTTT

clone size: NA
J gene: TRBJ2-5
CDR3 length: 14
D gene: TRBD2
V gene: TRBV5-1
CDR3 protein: CASSKAGGKETQYF
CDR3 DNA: TGCGCCAGCAGCAAAGCGGGGGGGAAAGAGACCCAGTACTTC

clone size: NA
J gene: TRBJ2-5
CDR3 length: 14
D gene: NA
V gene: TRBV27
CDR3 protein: CASSLFTGQETQYF
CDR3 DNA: TGTGCCAGCAGTTTATTTACAGGCCAAGAGACCCAGTACTTC

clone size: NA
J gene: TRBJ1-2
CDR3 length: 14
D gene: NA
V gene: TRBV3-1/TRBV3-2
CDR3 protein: CASSQEWQNYGYTF
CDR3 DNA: TGTGCCAGCAGCCAAGAGTGGCAGAACTATGGCTACACCTTC

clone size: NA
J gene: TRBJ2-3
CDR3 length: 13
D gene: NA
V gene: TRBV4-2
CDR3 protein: CASSLTTTDTQYF
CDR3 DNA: TGTGCCAGCAGCCTCACTACCACAGATACGCAGTATTTT

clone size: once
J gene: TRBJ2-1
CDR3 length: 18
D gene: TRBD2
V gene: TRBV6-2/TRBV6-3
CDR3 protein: CASSKGLAGLWEDNEQFF
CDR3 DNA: TGTGCCAGCAGCAAGGGACTAGCGGGGTTGTGGGAGGACAATGAGCAGTTCTTC

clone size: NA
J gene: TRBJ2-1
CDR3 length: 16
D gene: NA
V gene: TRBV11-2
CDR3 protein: CASSLVGPSMDNEQFF
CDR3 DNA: TGTGCCAGCAGCTTAGTTGGCCCCTCAATGGACAATGAGCAGTTCTTC

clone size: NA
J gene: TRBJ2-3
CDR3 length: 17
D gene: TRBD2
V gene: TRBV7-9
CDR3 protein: CASSSTTSGGSTDTQYF
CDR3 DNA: TGTGCCAGCAGCTCCACGACTAGCGGGGGATCCACAGATACGCAGTATTTT

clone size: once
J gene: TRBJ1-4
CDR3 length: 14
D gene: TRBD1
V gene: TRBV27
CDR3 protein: CASRRTGVNEKLFF
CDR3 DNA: TGTGCCAGCCGAAGGACAGGGGTAAATGAAAAACTGTTTTTT

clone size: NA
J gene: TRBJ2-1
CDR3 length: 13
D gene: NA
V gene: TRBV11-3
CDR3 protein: CASSLGQGREQFF
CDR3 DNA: TGTGCCAGCAGCTTAGGTCAGGGGCGCGAGCAGTTCTTC

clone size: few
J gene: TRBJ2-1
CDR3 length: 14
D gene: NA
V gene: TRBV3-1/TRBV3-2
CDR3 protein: CASSQDRPYNEQFF
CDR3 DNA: TGTGCCAGCAGCCAAGATCGTCCCTACAATGAGCAGTTCTTC

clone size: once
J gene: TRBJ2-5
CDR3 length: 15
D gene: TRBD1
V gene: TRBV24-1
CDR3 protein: CATSDPRTGQKTQYF
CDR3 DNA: TGTGCCACCAGTGACCCCCGGACAGGGCAGAAGACCCAGTACTTC